The sequence of this T cell receptor beta chain was determined in a study of blood T cell repertoires in COVID-19 (dated by TCRdb to between 2020 and 2021). About the investigation overall: Samples from collaborators originated in the United States, Italy and Spain and spanned both the acute and convalescent phases of COVID-19. Where available, HLA class I and class II types were taken from metadata supplied by the sample provider and were not determined by assay-based typing. The repertoires were released in a freely available public database meant as a resource for research on the immune response to SARS-CoV-2. Nearly every sample came with metadata listing a de-identified subject ID, COVID-19 status, age in years and sex. The samples were drawn from the first 160 participants of the ongoing ImmuneRACE study and from 1,254 subjects provided by 6 global collaborators. The material from the prospective study consisted of cDNA or gDNA derived from T cells, B-cell-depleted T cells, or PBMCs. Subjects who had been exposed to COVID-19, were actively infected with it, or had recovered from it provided the deeply sampled blood TCRbeta repertoires that made up the dataset. What the work shows at the level of the full study, not this receptor alone: The amount of clinical and demographic metadata varied by source and participant and was provided uncurated.

Each collaborating institution followed its own protocols to collect whole blood in K2EDTA tubes. For TCRbeta analysis, collaborators shipped samples as frozen whole blood, isolated PBMCs, or DNA extracted from either of those sample types. For this chain, trimming is 1 base at the V end and 0 bases at the J end, and the number of junction bases without a gene match is 3. CDR1 and CDR2 are drawn from the germline V gene (reference sequence): LGHDT, YNNKEL. The CDR3 numbers 17 residues from cysteine through phenylalanine. CDR3 DNA is the only sequence kept; it has 51 bases, read in frame from the first base. As for this clone: What antigen it recognizes has not been identified. One base away there is no much larger clone; base qualities are not given.

The immunoSEQ Assay, a bias-controlled multiplex PCR, was used to amplify TCRbeta CDR3 regions from genomic DNA. The original pipeline was this. Within the assay, amplification of reference gene primers was used to estimate how many nucleated cells each sample contained. To quantify the absolute abundance of each unique TCRbeta CDR3 rearrangement, sequence reads were collapsed and filtered. For each sample, productive Simpson clonality was calculated as the square root of Simpson's diversity index over productive rearrangements. Sourced from immuneACCESS, this table was stored by TCRdb with only in-frame sequences that have V and J called. A share of the clones is absent; for the studies checked, an unresolved V gene accounts for under half, and the remainder has no known explanation. V, J and clone size are taken as reported in that table, and D and trimming were inferred from the DNA itself. The table for this sample lists about 110,000 clones; roughly 84% of them were counted only once. The ten largest clones take up around 4.2% of the sample.

The V and J segments used are TRBV3-1 (or the pseudogene TRBV3-2) and TRBJ2-6; 7 bases in between match TRBD1. The sample consisted of peripheral blood. This TCR was recovered from a human donor in a cohort sampled during active COVID-19. The CDR3 region reads CASSQGGQISGANVLTF. Here is the DNA: TGTGCCAGCAGCCAAGGGGGACAGATCTCTGGGGCCAACGTCCTGACTTTC.